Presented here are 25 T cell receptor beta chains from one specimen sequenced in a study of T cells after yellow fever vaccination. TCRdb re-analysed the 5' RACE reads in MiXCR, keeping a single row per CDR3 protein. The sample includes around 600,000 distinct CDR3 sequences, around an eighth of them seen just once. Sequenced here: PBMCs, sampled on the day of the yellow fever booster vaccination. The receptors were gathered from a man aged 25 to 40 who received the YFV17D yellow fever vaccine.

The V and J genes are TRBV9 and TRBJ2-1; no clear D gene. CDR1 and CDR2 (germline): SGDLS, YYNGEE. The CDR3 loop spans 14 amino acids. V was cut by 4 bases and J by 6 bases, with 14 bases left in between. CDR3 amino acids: CASSTRVKSNEQFF. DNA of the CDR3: TGTGCCAGCAGCACCCGGGTCAAAAGCAATGAGCAGTTCTTC.

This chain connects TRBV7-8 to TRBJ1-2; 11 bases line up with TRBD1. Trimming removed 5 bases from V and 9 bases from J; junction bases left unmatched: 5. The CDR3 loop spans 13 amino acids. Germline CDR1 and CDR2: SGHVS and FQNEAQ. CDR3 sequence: CASSRTGGESYTF. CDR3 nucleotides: TGTGCCAGCAGCCGGACAGGGGGCGAAAGCTACACCTTC. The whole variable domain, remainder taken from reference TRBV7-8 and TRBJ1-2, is GAGVSQSPRYKVAKRGQDVALRCDPISGHVSLFWYQQALGQGPEFLTYFQNEAQLDKSGLPSDRFFAERPEGSVSTLKIQRTQQEDSAVYLCASSRTGGESYTFGSGTRLTVV.

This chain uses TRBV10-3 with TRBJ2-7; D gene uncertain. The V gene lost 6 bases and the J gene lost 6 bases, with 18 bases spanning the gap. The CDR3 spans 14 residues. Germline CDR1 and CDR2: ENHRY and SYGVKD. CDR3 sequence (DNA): TGTGCCATCAGCTCGGACGTTCAAAGGGCCGAGCAGTACTTC. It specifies CAISSDVQRAEQYF.

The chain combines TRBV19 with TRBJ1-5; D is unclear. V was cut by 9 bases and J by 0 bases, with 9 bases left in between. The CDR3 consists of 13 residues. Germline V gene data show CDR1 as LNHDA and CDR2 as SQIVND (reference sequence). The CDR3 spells CASGWGSNQPQHF. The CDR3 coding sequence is TGTGCCAGCGGTTGGGGTAGCAATCAGCCCCAGCATTTT.

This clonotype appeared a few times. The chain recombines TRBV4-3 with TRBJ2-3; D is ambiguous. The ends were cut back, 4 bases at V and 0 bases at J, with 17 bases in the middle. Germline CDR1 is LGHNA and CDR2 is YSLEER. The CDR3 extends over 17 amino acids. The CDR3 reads CASSPHSTTTSTDTQYF. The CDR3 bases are TGCGCCAGCAGCCCTCACTCGACGACCACTAGCACAGATACGCAGTATTTT.

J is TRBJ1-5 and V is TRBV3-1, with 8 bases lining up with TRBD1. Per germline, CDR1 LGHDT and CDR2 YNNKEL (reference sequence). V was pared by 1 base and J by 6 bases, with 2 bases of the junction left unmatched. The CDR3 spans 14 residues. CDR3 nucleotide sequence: TGTGCCAGCAGCCAAGCAGGGGGCCGTCAGCCCCAGCATTTT. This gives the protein CASSQAGGRQPQHF.

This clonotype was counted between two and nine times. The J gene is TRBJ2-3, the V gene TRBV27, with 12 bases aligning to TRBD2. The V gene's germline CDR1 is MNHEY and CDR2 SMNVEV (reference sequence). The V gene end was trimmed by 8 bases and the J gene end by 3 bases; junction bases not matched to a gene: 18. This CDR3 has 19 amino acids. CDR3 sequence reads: CASAGPPGASGRETDTQYF. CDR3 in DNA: TGTGCCAGCGCGGGCCCTCCTGGCGCTAGCGGGAGGGAAACAGATACGCAGTATTTT.

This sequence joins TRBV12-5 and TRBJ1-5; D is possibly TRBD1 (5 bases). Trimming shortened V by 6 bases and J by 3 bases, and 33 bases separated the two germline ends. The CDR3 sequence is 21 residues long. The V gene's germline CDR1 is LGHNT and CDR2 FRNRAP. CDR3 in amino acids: CASGLRMKTGRSGIHNQPQHF. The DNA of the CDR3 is TGTGCTAGTGGCCTTCGCATGAAGACCGGTAGGTCAGGGATACACAATCAGCCCCAGCATTTT.

The CDR3 bases are TGTGCCACCAGCAGGGGGACAGGGAAAGGCACAGATACGCAGTATTTT. This gives the protein CATSRGTGKGTDTQYF. The rearrangement joins TRBV15 to TRBJ2-3, with TRBD1 matching 9 bases. The V gene end was trimmed by 3 bases and the J gene end by 1 base; junction bases not matched to a gene: 5. Germline V CDR1 and CDR2: LNHNV, YYDKDF (reference sequence). The CDR3 loop spans 16 amino acids.

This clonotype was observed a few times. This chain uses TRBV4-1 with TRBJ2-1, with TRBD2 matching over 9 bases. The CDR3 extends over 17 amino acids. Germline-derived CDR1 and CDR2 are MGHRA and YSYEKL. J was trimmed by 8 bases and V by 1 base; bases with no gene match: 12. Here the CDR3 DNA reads TGCGCCAGCAGCCAAGCGCGGGGCGGGAGGGCAAGGCATGAGCAGTTCTTC. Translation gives CASSQARGGRARHEQFF.

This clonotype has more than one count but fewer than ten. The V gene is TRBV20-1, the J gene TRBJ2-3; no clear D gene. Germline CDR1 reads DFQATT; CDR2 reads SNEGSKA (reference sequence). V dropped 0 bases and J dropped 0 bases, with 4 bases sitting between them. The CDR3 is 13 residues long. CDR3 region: CSARDTSTDTQYF. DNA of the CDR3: TGCAGTGCTAGAGATACTAGCACAGATACGCAGTATTTT.

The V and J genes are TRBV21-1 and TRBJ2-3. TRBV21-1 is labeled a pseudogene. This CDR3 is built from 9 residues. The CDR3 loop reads CANLDTQYF. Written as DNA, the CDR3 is TGTGCCAACCTAGATACGCAGTATTTT.

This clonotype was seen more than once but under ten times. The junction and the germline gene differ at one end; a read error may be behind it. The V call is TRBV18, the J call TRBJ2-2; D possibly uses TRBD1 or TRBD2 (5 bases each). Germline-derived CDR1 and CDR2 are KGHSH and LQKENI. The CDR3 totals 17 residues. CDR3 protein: CASSPHPGTQGAGELFF. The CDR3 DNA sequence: TGTGCCAGCTCGCCACACCCCGGGACCCAGGGCGCCGGGGAGCTGTTTTTT. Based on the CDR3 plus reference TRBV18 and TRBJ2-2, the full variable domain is NAGVMQNPRHLVRRRGQEARLRCSPMKGHSHVYWYRQLPEEGLKFMVYLQKENIIDESGMPKERFSAEFPKEGPSILRIQQVVRGDSAAYFCASSPHPGTQGAGELFFGEGSRLTVL.

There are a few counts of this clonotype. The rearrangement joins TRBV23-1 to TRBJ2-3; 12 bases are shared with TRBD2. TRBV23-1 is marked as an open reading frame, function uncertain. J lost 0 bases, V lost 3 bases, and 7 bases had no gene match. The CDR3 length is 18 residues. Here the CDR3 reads CASSHNGLAGRSTDTQYF. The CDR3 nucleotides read TGCGCCAGCAGTCACAACGGACTAGCGGGAAGAAGCACAGATACGCAGTATTTT.

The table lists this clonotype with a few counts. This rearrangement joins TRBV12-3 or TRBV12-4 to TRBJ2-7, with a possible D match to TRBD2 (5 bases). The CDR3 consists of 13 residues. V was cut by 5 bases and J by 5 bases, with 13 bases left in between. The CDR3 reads CASSVAGVNEQYF. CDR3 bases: TGTGCCAGCAGTGTGGCCGGGGTTAACGAGCAGTACTTC.

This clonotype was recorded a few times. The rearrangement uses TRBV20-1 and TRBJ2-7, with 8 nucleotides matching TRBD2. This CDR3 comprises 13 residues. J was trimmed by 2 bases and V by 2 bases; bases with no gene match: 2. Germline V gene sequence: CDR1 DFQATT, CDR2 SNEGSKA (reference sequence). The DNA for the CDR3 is TGCAGTGCTAGACTACTAGCGGCCTACGAGCAGTACTTC. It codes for CSARLLAAYEQYF.

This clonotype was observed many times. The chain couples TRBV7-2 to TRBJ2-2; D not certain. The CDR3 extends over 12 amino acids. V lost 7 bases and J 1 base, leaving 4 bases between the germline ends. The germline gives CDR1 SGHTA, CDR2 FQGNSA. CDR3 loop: CASNKNTGELFF. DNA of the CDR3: TGTGCCAGCAACAAGAACACCGGGGAGCTGTTTTTT.

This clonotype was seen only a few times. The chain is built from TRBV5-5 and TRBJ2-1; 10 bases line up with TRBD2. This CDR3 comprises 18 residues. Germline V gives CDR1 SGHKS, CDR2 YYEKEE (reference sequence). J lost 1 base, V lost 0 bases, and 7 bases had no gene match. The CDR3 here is CASSLVRLAGASYNEQFF. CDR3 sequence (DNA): TGTGCCAGCAGCTTGGTCCGGCTAGCGGGAGCGTCCTACAATGAGCAGTTCTTC.

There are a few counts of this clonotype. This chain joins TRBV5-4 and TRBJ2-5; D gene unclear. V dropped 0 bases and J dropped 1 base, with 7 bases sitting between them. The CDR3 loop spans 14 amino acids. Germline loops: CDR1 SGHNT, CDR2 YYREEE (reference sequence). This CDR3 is CASSLAGFQETQYF. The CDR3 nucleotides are TGTGCCAGCAGCTTGGCCGGATTCCAAGAGACCCAGTACTTC. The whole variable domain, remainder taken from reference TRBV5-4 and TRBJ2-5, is ETGVTQSPTHLIKTRGQQVTLRCSSQSGHNTVSWYQQALGQGPQFIFQYYREEENGRGNFPPRFSGLQFPNYSSELNVNALELDDSALYLCASSLAGFQETQYFGPGTRLLVL.

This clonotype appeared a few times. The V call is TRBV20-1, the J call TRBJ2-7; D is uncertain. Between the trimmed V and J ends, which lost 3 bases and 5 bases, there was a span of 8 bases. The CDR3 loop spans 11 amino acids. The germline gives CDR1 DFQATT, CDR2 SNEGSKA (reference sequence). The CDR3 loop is CSASRAHEQYF. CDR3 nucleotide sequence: TGCAGTGCTAGTCGTGCTCACGAGCAGTACTTC.

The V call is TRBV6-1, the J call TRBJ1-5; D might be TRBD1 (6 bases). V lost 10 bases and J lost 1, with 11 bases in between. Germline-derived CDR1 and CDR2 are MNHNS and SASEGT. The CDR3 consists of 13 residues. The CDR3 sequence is CAIRTGSNQPQHF. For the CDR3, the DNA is TGTGCCATCCGAACAGGGAGCAATCAGCCCCAGCATTTT.

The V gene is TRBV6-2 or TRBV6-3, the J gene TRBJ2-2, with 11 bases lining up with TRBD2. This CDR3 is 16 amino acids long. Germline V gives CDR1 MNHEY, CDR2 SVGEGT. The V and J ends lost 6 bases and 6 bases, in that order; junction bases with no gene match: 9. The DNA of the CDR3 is TGTGCCAGCAGCGAACTAGCGGGAGTTAATCCCGGGGAGCTGTTTTTT. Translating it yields CASSELAGVNPGELFF.

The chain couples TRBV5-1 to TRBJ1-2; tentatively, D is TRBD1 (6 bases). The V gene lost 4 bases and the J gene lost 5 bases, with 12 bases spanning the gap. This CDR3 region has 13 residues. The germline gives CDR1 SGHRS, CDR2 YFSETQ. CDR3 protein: CASSDGGLYGYTF. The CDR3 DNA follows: TGCGCCAGCAGCGACGGGGGCCTGTATGGCTACACCTTC.

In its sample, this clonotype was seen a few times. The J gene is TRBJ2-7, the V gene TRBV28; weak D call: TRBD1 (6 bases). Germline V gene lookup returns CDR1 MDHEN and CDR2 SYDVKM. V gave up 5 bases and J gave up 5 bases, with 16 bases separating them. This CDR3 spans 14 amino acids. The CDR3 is CASSRDILGDEQYF. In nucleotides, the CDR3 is TGTGCCAGCAGTAGGGACATCCTAGGGGACGAGCAGTACTTC.

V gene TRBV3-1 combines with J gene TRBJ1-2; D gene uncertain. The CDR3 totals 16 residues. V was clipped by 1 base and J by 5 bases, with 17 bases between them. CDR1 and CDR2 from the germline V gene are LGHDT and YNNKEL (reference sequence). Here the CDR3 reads CASSQGSASGIYGYTF. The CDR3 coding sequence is TGTGCCAGCAGCCAAGGTTCCGCGTCGGGTATTTATGGCTACACCTTC. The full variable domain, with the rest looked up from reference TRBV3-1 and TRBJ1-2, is DTAVSQTPKYLVTQMGNDKSIKCEQNLGHDTMYWYKQDSKKFLKIMFSYNNKELIINETVPNRFSPKSPDKAHLNLHINSLELGDSAVYFCASSQGSASGIYGYTFGSGTRLTVV.